These T cell receptor beta chains were read from a single sample in a study of patients and donors after allogeneic stem cell transplantation. Each CDR3 protein is one row after TCRdb ran MiXCR on the RT-PCR reads. The table records some 960,000 distinct CDR3 sequences, over 15% of them present only once. Sequenced input: blood, either unsorted or a sorted T cell fraction (not recorded which). These TCRs come from a human donor who was either an allogeneic HSCT recipient or a stem cell or donor lymphocyte infusion donor (not recorded which). It is not recorded whose cells these are; they may come from a transplant donor. The CDR3 runs from the conserved cysteine through the conserved F or W. Each record gives: J gene, V gene, clone size, D gene, CDR3 protein, CDR3 DNA. D genes are given only for firm matches. Clone sizes are given selectively: once, few, many, or a class where the clone is expanded.

>TRBJ1-1|TRBV20-1|.|TRBD1
CSAVRTGPDTEAFF
TGCAGTGCTGTCCGGACAGGGCCGGACACTGAAGCTTTCTTT
>TRBJ2-1|TRBV7-9|.|.
CASIPGGPHNEQFF
TGTGCCAGCATCCCCGGGGGCCCCCACAATGAGCAGTTCTTC
>TRBJ2-5|TRBV5-1|few|.
CASSLGDRETQYF
TGCGCCAGCAGCTTGGGTGACCGGGAGACCCAGTACTTC
>TRBJ2-2|TRBV12-3/TRBV12-4|many|TRBD2
CASSLANGGADGELFF
TGTGCCAGCAGTCTTGCAAACGGGGGGGCCGACGGGGAGCTGTTTTTT
>TRBJ2-3|TRBV7-9|.|TRBD2
CASSLVGLAVKSGTQYF
TGTGCCAGCAGCTTAGTCGGACTAGCGGTGAAGAGTGGTACGCAGTATTTT
>TRBJ2-4|TRBV2|.|.
CASSEDESLAKNIQYF
TGTGCCAGCAGTGAGGATGAGTCCCTAGCCAAAAACATTCAGTACTTC
>TRBJ2-5|TRBV14|.|TRBD2
CASSQELALKETQYF
TGTGCCAGCAGCCAAGAACTAGCGTTGAAGGAGACCCAGTACTTC
>TRBJ1-1|TRBV6-1|.|.
CATVKDTEAFF
TGTGCCACAGTGAAGGACACTGAAGCTTTCTTT
>TRBJ1-1|TRBV18|few|.
CASSTQSVNTEAFF
TGTGCCAGCTCAACGCAATCCGTGAACACTGAAGCTTTCTTT
>TRBJ2-1|TRBV7-8|many|.
CASSLTGRGQSSYNEQFF
TGTGCCAGCAGCTTAACGGGCCGAGGACAGAGCTCCTACAATGAGCAGTTCTTC
>TRBJ2-3|TRBV5-1|many|TRBD1
CASNRDSLSDTQYF
TGCGCCAGCAACCGGGACAGTCTGTCAGATACGCAGTATTTT
>TRBJ2-3|TRBV12-3/TRBV12-4|few|.
CASSFSGGGVGDTQYF
TGTGCCAGCAGTTTTTCTGGGGGAGGAGTCGGAGATACGCAGTATTTT
>TRBJ1-1|TRBV12-3/TRBV12-4|few|.
CASSFHGGWAFF
TGTGCCAGCAGTTTTCATGGGGGCTGGGCTTTCTTT
>TRBJ2-1|TRBV29-1|.|.
CSVAAFSSYNEQFF
TGCAGCGTTGCGGCATTTAGCTCCTACAATGAGCAGTTCTTC
>TRBJ2-1|TRBV2|few|.
CASSAQNNEQFF
TGTGCCAGCAGTGCTCAGAACAATGAGCAGTTCTTC
>TRBJ1-1|TRBV6-1|few|TRBD1
CASSRTGGRRVITEAFF
TGTGCCAGCAGCCGAACAGGGGGACGGAGGGTTATCACTGAAGCTTTCTTT
>TRBJ1-1|TRBV7-8|few|.
CASSGIRAEAFF
TGTGCCAGCAGCGGAATCAGGGCTGAAGCTTTCTTT
>TRBJ2-2|TRBV9|.|TRBD1
CASSVAGFRQGTGELFF
TGTGCCAGCAGCGTAGCGGGTTTCAGACAGGGAACCGGGGAGCTGTTTTTT
>TRBJ2-3|TRBV28|few|TRBD1
CASSLWTGGTDTQYF
TGTGCCAGCAGTTTATGGACAGGGGGCACAGATACGCAGTATTTT
>TRBJ1-1|TRBV5-5|.|TRBD1
CASTLGQLLTEAFF
TGTGCCAGCACCCTGGGACAGCTCCTAACTGAAGCTTTCTTT
>TRBJ2-7|TRBV7-9|.|.
CASSLDPGVRYEQYF
TGTGCCAGCAGCTTAGATCCGGGGGTAAGGTACGAGCAGTACTTC
>TRBJ2-3|TRBV7-8|many|TRBD2
CASSRGLAGITDTQYF
TGTGCCAGCAGCCGAGGACTAGCGGGGATCACAGATACGCAGTATTTT
>TRBJ2-2|TRBV11-2|.|.
CASSNSGPTKRIAGELFF
TGTGCCAGCAGCAACAGCGGACCCACCAAGAGGATTGCCGGGGAGCTGTTTTTT
>TRBJ2-7|TRBV6-1|few|TRBD1
CASSEVDRGRYEQYF
TGTGCCAGCAGTGAGGTGGACAGGGGGCGGTACGAGCAGTACTTC
>TRBJ1-1|TRBV3-1|.|TRBD1
CASSQNRQGQAFF
TGTGCCAGCAGCCAAAACAGACAGGGTCAAGCTTTCTTT
>TRBJ2-3|TRBV20-1|few|TRBD2
CSARKRDSTDTQYF
TGCAGTGCTAGAAAGCGGGATAGCACAGATACGCAGTATTTT
>TRBJ2-7|TRBV29-1|few|.
CSAEGIKGLEQYF
TGCAGCGCTGAGGGGATCAAAGGTCTCGAGCAGTACTTC
>TRBJ2-5|TRBV9|few|TRBD2
CASSVGPLGLAGVTQETQYF
TGTGCCAGCAGCGTAGGGCCCCTGGGACTAGCGGGAGTCACCCAAGAGACCCAGTACTTC
>TRBJ2-3|TRBV2|.|.
CASSEPTGNTQYF
TGTGCCAGCAGTGAACCGACGGGGAATACGCAGTATTTT
>TRBJ2-1|TRBV12-3/TRBV12-4|few|TRBD2
CASSWGTSNNEQFF
TGTGCCAGCAGTTGGGGGACTAGCAACAATGAGCAGTTCTTC
>TRBJ1-2|TRBV3-1|few|.
CASSQDRRAGYTF
TGTGCCAGCAGCCAAGATAGAAGGGCTGGCTACACCTTC
>TRBJ1-1|TRBV11-3|.|.
CASSLEERWNTEAFF
TGTGCCAGCAGCTTAGAGGAACGGTGGAACACTGAAGCTTTCTTT
>TRBJ2-2|TRBV6-5|.|.
CASSSTPLYTGELFF
TGTGCCAGCAGTTCCACACCTCTCTACACCGGGGAGCTGTTTTTT
>TRBJ2-1|TRBV7-2|.|TRBD1
CASSYRGRIDEQFF
TGTGCCAGCAGCTACAGGGGGCGCATAGATGAGCAGTTCTTC
>TRBJ2-7|TRBV20-1|few|TRBD1
CSARPGTGYEQYF
TGCAGTGCTAGACCTGGGACAGGCTACGAGCAGTACTTC
>TRBJ1-2|TRBV28|few|.
CASSSPTRGYTF
TGTGCCAGCAGTTCCCCGACCCGGGGCTACACCTTC
>TRBJ2-1|TRBV24-1|.|.
CATSDPARRYNEQFF
TGTGCCACCAGTGACCCGGCCCGCCGCTACAATGAGCAGTTCTTC
>TRBJ1-5|TRBV28|few|.
CASRYTSVRELQPQHF
TGTGCCAGCAGGTATACATCAGTTCGGGAGCTACAGCCCCAGCATTTT
>TRBJ2-7|TRBV20-1|.|.
CSASYKGYEQYF
TGCAGTGCTAGTTACAAGGGGTACGAGCAGTACTTC